This entry describes one TCR beta chain. This CDR3 has 14 amino acids. Germline CDR1 KGHSH, CDR2 LQKENI. V shed 2 bases and J shed 3 bases, with 5 bases lying between them. Original data processing: Estimates of nucleated cell counts were drawn from the amplification of reference gene primers. Using immunoSEQ multiplex PCR, the repertoire was profiled, and TCRdb retains in-frame clones only, with some absent. V and J calls and clone size come straight from that table; D and trimming were deduced from the DNA. Of about 76,000 clones detected, less than 90% appear once; the ten largest clones hold 15% to 20%. The data are from a study of blood T cell repertoires in COVID-19. Study-level information: Sources were T cells, B-cell-depleted T cells, or PBMCs; the material itself was cDNA or gDNA.

The sample was peripheral blood. The chain employs TRBV18 and TRBJ1-6; D uncertain. The receptor was isolated from a human donor in a cohort sampled during active COVID-19. The CDR3 is CASSPTDYNSPLHF. In DNA, the CDR3 is TGTGCCAGCTCACCAACAGACTATAATTCACCCCTCCACTTT.